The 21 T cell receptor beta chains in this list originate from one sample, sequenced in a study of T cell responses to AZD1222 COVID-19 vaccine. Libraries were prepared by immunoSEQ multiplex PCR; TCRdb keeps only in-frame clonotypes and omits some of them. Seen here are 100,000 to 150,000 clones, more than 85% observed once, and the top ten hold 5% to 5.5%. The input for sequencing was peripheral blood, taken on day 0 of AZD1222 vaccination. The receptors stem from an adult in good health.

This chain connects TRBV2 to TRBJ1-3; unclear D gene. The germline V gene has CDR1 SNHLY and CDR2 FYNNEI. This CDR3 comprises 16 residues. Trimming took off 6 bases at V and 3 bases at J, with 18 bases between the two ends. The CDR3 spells CASRSNGRMVGNTIYF. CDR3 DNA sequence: TGTGCCAGCAGGTCCAACGGGAGGATGGTTGGAAACACCATATATTTT.

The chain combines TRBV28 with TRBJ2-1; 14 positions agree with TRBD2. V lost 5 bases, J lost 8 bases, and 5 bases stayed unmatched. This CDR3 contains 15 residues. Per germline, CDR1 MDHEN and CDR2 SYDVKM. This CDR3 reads CASSRPGLAGDEQFF. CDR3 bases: TGTGCCAGCAGTAGACCGGGACTAGCGGGAGATGAGCAGTTCTTC.

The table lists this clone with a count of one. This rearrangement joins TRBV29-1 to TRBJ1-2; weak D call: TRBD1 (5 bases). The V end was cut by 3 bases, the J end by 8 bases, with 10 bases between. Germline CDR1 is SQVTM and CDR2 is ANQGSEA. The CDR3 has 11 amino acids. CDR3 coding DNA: TGCAGCGTTGACCCCCGGGGCGGCTACACCTTC. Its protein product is CSVDPRGGYTF.

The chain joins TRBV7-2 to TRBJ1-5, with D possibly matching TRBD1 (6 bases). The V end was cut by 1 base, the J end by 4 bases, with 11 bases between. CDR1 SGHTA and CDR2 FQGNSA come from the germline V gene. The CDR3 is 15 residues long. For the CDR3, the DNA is TGTGCCAGCAGCTTAGACAGGGTAGAGAATCAGCCCCAGCATTTT. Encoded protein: CASSLDRVENQPQHF.

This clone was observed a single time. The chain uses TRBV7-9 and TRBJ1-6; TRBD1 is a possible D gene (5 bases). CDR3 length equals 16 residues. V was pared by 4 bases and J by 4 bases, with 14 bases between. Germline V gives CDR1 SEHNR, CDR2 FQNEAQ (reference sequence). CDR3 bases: TGTGCCAGCAGCTACCGGCGGGGGACGTATAATTCACCCCTCCACTTT. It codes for CASSYRRGTYNSPLHF.

This chain's CDR3 is CASSSGLVGDTQYF. The CDR3, as DNA: TGCGCCAGCAGCTCAGGACTAGTAGGAGATACGCAGTATTTT. The rearrangement joins TRBV5-1 to TRBJ2-3; 7 positions agree with TRBD2. This CDR3 is 14 amino acids long. Germline-derived CDR1 and CDR2 are SGHRS and YFSETQ. The V and J ends lost 3 bases and 5 bases, in that order; junction bases with no gene match: 6.

CDR3 nucleotides: TGTGCCAGCAGCCCGGGACAGGGAACCTTAAATCAGCCCCAGCATTTT. Protein: CASSPGQGTLNQPQHF. The chain uses TRBV3-1 (or the pseudogene TRBV3-2) and TRBJ1-5; 9 bases are shared with TRBD1. There are 16 residues in the CDR3. J lost 4 bases, V lost 4 bases, and 8 bases had no gene match. Germline CDR1 LGHDT, CDR2 YNNKEL (reference sequence).

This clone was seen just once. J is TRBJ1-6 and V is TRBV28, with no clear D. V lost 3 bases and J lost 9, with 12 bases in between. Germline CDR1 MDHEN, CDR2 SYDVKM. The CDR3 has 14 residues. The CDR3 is CASSFGHGPSPLHF. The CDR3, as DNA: TGTGCCAGCAGTTTCGGGCACGGGCCTTCACCCCTCCACTTT.

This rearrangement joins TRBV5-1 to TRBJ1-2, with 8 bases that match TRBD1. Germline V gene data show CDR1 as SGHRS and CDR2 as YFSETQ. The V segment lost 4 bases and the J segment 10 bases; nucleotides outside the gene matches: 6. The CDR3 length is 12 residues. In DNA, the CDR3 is TGCGCCAGCAGCCCCGGACAGGGTCCCTACACCTTC. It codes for CASSPGQGPYTF.

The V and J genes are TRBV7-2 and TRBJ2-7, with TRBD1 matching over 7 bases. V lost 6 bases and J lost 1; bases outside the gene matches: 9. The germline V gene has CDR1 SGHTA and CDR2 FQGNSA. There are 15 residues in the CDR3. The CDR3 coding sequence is TGTGCCAGCAGTCTGGCAGGGGGAGTTTCCTACGAGCAGTACTTC. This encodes CASSLAGGVSYEQYF.

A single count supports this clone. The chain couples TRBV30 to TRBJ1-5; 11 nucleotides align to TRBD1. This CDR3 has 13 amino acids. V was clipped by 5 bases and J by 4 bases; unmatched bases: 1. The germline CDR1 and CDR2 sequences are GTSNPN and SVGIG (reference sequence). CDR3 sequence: CAWGTGGNQPQHF. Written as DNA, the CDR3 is TGTGCCTGGGGGACAGGGGGAAATCAGCCCCAGCATTTT.

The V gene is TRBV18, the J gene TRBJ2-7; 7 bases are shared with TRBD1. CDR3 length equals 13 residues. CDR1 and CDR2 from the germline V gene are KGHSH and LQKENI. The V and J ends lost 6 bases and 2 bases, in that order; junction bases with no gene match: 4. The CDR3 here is CASSPGTAYEQYF. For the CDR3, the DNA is TGTGCCAGCTCCCCCGGGACAGCCTACGAGCAGTACTTC. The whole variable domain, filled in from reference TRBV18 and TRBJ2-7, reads NAGVMQNPRHLVRRRGQEARLRCSPMKGHSHVYWYRQLPEEGLKFMVYLQKENIIDESGMPKERFSAEFPKEGPSILRIQQVVRGDSAAYFCASSPGTAYEQYFGPGTRLTVT.

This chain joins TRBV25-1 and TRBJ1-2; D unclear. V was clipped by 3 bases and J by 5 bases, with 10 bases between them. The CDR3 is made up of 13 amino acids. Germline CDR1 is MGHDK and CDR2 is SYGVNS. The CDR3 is CASSDILGYGYTF. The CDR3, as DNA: TGTGCCAGCAGTGACATTCTGGGGTATGGCTACACCTTC.

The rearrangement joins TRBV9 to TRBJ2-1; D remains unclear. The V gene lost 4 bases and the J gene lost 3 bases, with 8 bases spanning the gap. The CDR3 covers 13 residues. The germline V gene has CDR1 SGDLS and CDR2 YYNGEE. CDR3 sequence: CASSSVNYNEQFF. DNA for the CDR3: TGTGCCAGCAGCTCTGTCAACTACAATGAGCAGTTCTTC. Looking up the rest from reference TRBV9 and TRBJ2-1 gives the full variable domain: DSGVTQTPKHLITATGQRVTLRCSPRSGDLSVYWYQQSLDQGLQFLIQYYNGEERAKGNILERFSAQQFPDLHSELNLSSLELGDSALYFCASSSVNYNEQFFGPGTRLTVL.

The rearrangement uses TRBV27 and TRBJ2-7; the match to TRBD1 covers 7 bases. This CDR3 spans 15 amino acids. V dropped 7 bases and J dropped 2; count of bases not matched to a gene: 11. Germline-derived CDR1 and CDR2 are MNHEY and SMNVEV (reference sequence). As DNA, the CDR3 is TGTGCCAGCAAGAGGCTCGGACAGGATACCTACGAGCAGTACTTC. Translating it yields CASKRLGQDTYEQYF.

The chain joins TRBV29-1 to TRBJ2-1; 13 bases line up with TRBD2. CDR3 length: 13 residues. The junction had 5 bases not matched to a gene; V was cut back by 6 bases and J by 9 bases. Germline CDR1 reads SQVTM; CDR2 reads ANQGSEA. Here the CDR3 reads CSVAGLAGVEQFF. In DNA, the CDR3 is TGCAGCGTCGCTGGACTAGCGGGAGTTGAGCAGTTCTTC.

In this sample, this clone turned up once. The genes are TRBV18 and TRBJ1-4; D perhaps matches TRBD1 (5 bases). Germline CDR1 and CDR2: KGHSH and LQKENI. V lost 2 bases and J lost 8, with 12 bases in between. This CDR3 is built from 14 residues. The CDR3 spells CASSPGLQEEKLFF. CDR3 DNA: TGTGCCAGCTCACCAGGTTTACAGGAAGAAAAACTGTTTTTT. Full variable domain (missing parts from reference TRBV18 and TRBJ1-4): NAGVMQNPRHLVRRRGQEARLRCSPMKGHSHVYWYRQLPEEGLKFMVYLQKENIIDESGMPKERFSAEFPKEGPSILRIQQVVRGDSAAYFCASSPGLQEEKLFFGSGTQLSVL.

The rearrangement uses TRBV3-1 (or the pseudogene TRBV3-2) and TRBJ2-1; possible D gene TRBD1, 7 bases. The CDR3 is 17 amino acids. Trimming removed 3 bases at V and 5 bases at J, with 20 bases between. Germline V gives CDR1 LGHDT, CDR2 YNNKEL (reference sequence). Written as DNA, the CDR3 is TGTGCCAGCAGCCAGCGGGACAGCCATAATCTGAACAATGAGCAGTTCTTC. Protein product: CASSQRDSHNLNNEQFF.

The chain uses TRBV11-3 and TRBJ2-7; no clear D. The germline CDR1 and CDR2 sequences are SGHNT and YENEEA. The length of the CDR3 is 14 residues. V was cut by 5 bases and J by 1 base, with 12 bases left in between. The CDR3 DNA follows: TGTGCCAGCAGCCCAGACCCAACTTCCTACGAGCAGTACTTC. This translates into CASSPDPTSYEQYF. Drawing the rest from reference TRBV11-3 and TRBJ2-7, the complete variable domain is EAGVVQSPRYKIIEKKQPVAFWCNPISGHNTLYWYLQNLGQGPELLIRYENEEAVDDSQLPKDRFSAERLKGVDSTLKIQPAELGDSAVYLCASSPDPTSYEQYFGPGTRLTVT.

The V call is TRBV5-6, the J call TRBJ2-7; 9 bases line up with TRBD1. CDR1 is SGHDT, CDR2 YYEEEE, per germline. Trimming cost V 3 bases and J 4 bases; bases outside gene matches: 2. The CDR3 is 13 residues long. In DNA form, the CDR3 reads TGTGCCAGCAGCTGGGGACAGGGATACGAGCAGTACTTC. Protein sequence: CASSWGQGYEQYF.

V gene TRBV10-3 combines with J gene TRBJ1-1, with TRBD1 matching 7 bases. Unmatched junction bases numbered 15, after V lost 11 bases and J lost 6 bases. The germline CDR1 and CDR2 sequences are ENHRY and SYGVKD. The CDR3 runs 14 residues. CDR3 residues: CAVETGTDNPEAFF. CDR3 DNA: TGTGCCGTCGAGACCGGGACAGATAACCCTGAAGCTTTCTTT.